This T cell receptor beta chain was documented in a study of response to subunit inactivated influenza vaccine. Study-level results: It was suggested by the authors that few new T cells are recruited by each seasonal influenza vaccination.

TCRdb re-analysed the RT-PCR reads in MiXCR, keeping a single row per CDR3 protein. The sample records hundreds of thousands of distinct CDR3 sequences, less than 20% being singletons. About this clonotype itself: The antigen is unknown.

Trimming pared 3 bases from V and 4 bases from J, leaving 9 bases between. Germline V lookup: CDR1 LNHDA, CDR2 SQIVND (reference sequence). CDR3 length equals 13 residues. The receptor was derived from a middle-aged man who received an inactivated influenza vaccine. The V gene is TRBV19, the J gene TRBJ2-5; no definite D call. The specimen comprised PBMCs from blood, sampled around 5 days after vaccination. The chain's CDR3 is CASSILTGETQYF. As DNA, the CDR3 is TGTGCCAGTAGTATTCTGACGGGAGAGACCCAGTACTTC.